One and the same sample provided the 3 T cell receptor beta chains below, sequenced in a study of shared T cell receptors in the human thymus. The assay was immunoSEQ multiplex PCR, and TCRdb's table has in-frame clones only and misses some. The sample lists about 660,000 clones, roughly 90% occurring once. The same specimen was also included in a second study, on human thymus T cells.

The source material was thymocytes. Receptor source: a boy under two years old with a congenital heart defect.

V gene TRBV10-3 combines with J gene TRBJ2-7; 13 bases map to TRBD2. The CDR3 has 14 amino acids. V lost 4 bases and J lost 5; bases outside the gene matches: 2. CDR1 and CDR2 from the germline V gene are ENHRY and SYGVKD. CDR3 nucleotides: TGTGCCATCAGTGGGACTAGCGGGAGAGACGAGCAGTACTTC. It yields the protein CAISGTSGRDEQYF.

The gene calls are TRBV15 and TRBJ2-7; TRBD1 matches 7 bases. CDR3 size: 14 residues. Germline V gene sequence: CDR1 LNHNV, CDR2 YYDKDF (reference sequence). V lost 5 bases to trimming and J lost 2 bases; unmatched junction nucleotides: 6. In DNA form, the CDR3 reads TGTGCCACCAGCTGCCGGGACAGTCCCTACGAGCAGTACTTC. It codes for CATSCRDSPYEQYF.

The J gene is TRBJ2-7, the V gene TRBV27; 7 nucleotides align to TRBD2. The J segment lost 2 bases and the V segment lost 5 bases, leaving 18 bases of the junction unmatched. In germline, CDR1 is MNHEY, CDR2 SMNVEV (reference sequence). The CDR3 runs to 18 residues. DNA for the CDR3: TGTGCCAGCAGTCCCGGGGGGTTAATAGTTCAGTTTCCCTACGAGCAGTACTTC. Amino acids: CASSPGGLIVQFPYEQYF.